The clone carrying this T cell receptor (beta chain) was recorded at least ten times. This entry belongs to a study of T cells after yellow fever vaccination. Whole-study results and caveats: The appearance of a small share of clonotypes in both CD4 and CD8 compartments was observed.

5'RACE template switching generated TCR cDNA, adding a universal primer site and UMIs. TCRdb re-analysed the 5' RACE reads in MiXCR, keeping a single row per CDR3 protein. The sample includes roughly 56,000 distinct CDR3 sequences, approximately 5.7% of them seen just once. This CDR3 contains 14 residues. Germline CDR1 reads MRHNA; CDR2 reads SNTAGT. V was trimmed by 0 bases and J by 7 bases, leaving 9 bases between them. This TCR came from a man younger than 35 who received the YFV17D yellow fever vaccine. V is TRBV6-4 and J is TRBJ2-2; unclear D gene. The sequencing here drew on PBMCs, either bulk or a sorted T-cell subset (CD4+, CD8+, memory, or dextramer-sorted; not recorded which), taken on the day of the yellow fever booster vaccination. CDR3 coding DNA: TGTGCCAGCAGTGACTCTTTCCTCGTCGGGGAGCTGTTTTTT. The encoded protein is CASSDSFLVGELFF.